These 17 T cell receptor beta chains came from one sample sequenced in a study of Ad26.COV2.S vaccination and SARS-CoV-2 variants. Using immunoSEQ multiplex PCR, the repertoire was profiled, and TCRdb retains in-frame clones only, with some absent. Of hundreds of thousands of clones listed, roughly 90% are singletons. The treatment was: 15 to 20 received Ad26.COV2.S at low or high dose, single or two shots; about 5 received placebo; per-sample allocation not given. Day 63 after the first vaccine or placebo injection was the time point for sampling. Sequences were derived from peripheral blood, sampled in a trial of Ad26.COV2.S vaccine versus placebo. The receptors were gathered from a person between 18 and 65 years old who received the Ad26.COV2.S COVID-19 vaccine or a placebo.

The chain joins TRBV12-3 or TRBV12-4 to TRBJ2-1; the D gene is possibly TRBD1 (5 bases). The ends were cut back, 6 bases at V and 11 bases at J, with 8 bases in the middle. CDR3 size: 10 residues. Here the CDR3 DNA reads TGTGCCAGCAGGCAGGGAAAGCAGTTCTTC. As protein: CASRQGKQFF.

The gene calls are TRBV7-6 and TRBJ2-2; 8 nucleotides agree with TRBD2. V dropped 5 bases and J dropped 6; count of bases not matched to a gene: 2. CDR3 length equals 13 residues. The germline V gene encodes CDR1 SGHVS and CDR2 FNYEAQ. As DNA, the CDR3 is TGTGCCAGCAGCAGTAGCGGGGCCGGGGAGCTGTTTTTT. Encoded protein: CASSSSGAGELFF.

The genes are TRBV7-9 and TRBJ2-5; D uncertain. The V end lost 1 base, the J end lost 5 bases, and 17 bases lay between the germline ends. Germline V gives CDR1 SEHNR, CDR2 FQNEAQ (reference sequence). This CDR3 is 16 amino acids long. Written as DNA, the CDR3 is TGTGCCAGCAGCTTAGGTTCGGGTGACTCAAGGGAGACCCAGTACTTC. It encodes CASSLGSGDSRETQYF.

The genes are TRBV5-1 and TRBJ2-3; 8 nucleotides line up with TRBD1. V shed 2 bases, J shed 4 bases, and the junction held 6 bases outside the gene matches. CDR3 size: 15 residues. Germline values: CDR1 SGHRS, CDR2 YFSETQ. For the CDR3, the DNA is TGCGCCAGCAGCTTCTGGACAGGGAGTTCAGATACGCAGTATTTT. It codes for CASSFWTGSSDTQYF.

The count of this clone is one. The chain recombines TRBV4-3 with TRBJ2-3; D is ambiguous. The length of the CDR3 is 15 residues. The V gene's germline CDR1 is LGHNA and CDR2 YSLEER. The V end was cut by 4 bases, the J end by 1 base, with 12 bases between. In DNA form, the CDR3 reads TGCGCCAGCAGCCTTCTACCTGGGGGCACAGATACGCAGTATTTT. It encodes CASSLLPGGTDTQYF.

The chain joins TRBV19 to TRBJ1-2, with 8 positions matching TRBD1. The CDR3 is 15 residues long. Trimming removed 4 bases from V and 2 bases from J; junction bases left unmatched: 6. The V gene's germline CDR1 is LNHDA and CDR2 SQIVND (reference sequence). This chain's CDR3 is CASSNPGQENYGYTF. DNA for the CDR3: TGTGCCAGTAGTAACCCGGGACAGGAAAACTATGGCTACACCTTC.

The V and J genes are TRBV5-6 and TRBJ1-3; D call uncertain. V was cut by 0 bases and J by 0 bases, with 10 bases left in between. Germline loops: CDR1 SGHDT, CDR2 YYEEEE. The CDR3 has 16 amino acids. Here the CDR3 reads CASSLEAAISGNTIYF. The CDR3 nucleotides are TGTGCCAGCAGCTTGGAGGCAGCCATCTCTGGAAACACCATATATTTT.

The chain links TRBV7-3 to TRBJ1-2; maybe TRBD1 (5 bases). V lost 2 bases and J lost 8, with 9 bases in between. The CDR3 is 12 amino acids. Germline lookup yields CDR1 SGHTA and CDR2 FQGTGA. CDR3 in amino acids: CASSLQGWGYTF. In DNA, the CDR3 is TGTGCCAGCAGCTTACAGGGATGGGGCTACACCTTC.

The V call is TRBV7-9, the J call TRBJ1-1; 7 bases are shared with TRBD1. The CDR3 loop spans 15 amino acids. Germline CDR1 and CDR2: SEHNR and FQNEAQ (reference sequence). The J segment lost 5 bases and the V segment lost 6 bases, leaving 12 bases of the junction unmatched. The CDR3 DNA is TGTGCCAGCAGTTCATTACGGGGACAGACGACTGAAGCTTTCTTT. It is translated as CASSSLRGQTTEAFF.

This chain's CDR3 is CASSPPPDRGETEAFF. The DNA of the CDR3 is TGTGCCAGCAGTCCCCCTCCCGACAGGGGCGAAACTGAAGCTTTCTTT. The gene calls are TRBV27 and TRBJ1-1; 8 bases are shared with TRBD1. V lost 5 bases to trimming and J lost 5 bases; unmatched junction nucleotides: 13. Per the germline V gene, CDR1 is MNHEY and CDR2 is SMNVEV (reference sequence). This CDR3 is built from 16 residues.

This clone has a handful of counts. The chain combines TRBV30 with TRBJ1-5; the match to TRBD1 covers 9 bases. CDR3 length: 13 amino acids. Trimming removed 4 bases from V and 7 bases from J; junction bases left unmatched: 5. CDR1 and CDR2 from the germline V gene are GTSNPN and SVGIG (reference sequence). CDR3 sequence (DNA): TGTGCCTGGAATGGGGGACAGGGCCAGCCCCAGCATTTT. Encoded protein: CAWNGGQGQPQHF.

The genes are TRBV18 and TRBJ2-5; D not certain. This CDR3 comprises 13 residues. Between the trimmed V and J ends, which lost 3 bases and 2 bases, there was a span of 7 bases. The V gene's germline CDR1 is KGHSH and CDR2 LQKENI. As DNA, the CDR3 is TGTGCCAGCTCACCCGACGGTCAAGAGACCCAGTACTTC. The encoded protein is CASSPDGQETQYF.

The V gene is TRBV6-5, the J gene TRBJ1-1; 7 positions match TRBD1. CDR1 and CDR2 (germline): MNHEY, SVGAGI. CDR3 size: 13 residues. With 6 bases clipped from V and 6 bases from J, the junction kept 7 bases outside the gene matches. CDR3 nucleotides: TGTGCCAGCAGACAGGGGTTTGGCCCTGAAGCTTTCTTT. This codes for CASRQGFGPEAFF.

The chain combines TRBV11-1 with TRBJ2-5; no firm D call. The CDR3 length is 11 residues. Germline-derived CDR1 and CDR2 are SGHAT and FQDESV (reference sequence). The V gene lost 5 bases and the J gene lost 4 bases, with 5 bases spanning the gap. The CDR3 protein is CASSTLETQYF. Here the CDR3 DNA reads TGTGCCAGCAGCACCTTAGAGACCCAGTACTTC.

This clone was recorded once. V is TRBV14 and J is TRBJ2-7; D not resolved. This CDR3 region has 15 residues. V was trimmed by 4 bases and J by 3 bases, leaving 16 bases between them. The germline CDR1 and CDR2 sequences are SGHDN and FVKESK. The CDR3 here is CASSRVGSPRYEQYF. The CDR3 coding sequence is TGTGCCAGCAGCCGGGTGGGGTCTCCACGCTACGAGCAGTACTTC.

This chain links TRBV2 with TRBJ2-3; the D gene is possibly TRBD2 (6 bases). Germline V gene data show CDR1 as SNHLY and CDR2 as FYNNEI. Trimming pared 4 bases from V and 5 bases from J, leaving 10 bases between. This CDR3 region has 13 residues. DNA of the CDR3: TGTGCCAGCAGTGGAAGGGGAGGAGATACGCAGTATTTT. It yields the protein CASSGRGGDTQYF.

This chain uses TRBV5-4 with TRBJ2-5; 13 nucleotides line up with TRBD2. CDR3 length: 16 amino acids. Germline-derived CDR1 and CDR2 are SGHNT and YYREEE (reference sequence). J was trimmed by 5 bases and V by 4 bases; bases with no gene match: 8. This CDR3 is CASSATSGGASETQYF. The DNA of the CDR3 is TGTGCCAGCAGCGCTACTAGCGGGGGGGCCAGTGAGACCCAGTACTTC. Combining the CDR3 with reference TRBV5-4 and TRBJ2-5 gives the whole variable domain ETGVTQSPTHLIKTRGQQVTLRCSSQSGHNTVSWYQQALGQGPQFIFQYYREEENGRGNFPPRFSGLQFPNYSSELNVNALELDDSALYLCASSATSGGASETQYFGPGTRLLVL.